The entry below gives a single T cell receptor beta chain sequence along with its context. Its specific antigen is unknown. No much larger clone exists at a distance of one base, and base qualities are not known. The immunoSEQ Assay, a bias-controlled multiplex PCR, was used to amplify TCRbeta CDR3 regions from genomic DNA. In the paper's pipeline: Nucleated cell counts per sample were estimated from amplification of reference gene primers within the assay. To quantify the absolute abundance of each unique TCRbeta CDR3 rearrangement, sequence reads were collapsed and filtered. For each sample, productive Simpson clonality was calculated by taking the square root of Simpson's diversity index across productive rearrangements. As stored in TCRdb, this immuneACCESS dataset retains in-frame rearrangements with V and J assigned. A fraction of the clones does not appear; measured against another copy, unresolved V genes explain less than half of the discrepancy, and the remainder lacks a known reason. V and J calls and clone size follow that table, whereas D and trimming were derived from the DNA. Present in this sample are about 480,000 clones, 70% to 90% of which were seen just once. The ten largest clonotypes hold 1.5% to 2% of the sample.

These data belong to a study of blood T cell repertoires in COVID-19 (dated by TCRdb to 2019 to 2021). For the study in its entirety: Collaborator samples came from the United States, Italy and Spain and covered acute and convalescent phases of COVID-19. The material from the prospective study consisted of cDNA or gDNA derived from T cells, B-cell-depleted T cells, or PBMCs. Subjects who had been exposed to COVID-19, were actively infected with it, or had recovered from it provided the deeply sampled blood TCRbeta repertoires that made up the dataset. The repertoires were released in a freely available public database meant as a resource for research on the immune response to SARS-CoV-2. Samples came from the ongoing ImmuneRACE study (first 160 participants) plus 1,254 subjects from 6 global collaborators. Sample metadata almost always included a de-identified subject ID, COVID-19 status, age in years and sex. HLA class I and class II types, where available, came from metadata supplied by the sample provider rather than from assay-based typing. What the study reported, not specific to this receptor: How much clinical and demographic metadata was included differed by source and by participant, and the metadata was provided uncurated.

The CDR3 runs 15 residues from the cysteine to the phenylalanine. Kept here is only the CDR3 DNA, which spans 45 bases and is read in frame from base 1. CDR1 and CDR2 were assigned from the germline V gene as MNHEY and SVGAGI. Trimming takes 6 bases off V and 9 bases off J; junction bases not matched to a gene: 11. Participants in the prospective study were aged about 18 to 95 years, lived in 20 to 25 United States geographic areas, and enrolled through a virtual design. In the prospective study, participants were assigned to cohorts based on the clinical history participants reported in a screening survey and a study questionnaire. ImmuneRACE Cohort 3 recovered participants were defined by two consecutive negative NP/OP PCR tests, healthcare professional clearance, or symptom resolution. Mobile phlebotomists in the prospective study collected whole blood, serum and a nasopharyngeal or oropharyngeal swab from every participant. Prospective study participants could optionally give additional blood draws and questionnaires over an approximately 2-month period. Before DNA extraction, prospective study blood samples were shipped either frozen or at room temperature.

The chain employs TRBV6-5 and TRBJ2-1, and 10 junction bases match TRBD2. Sequenced: PBMCs or T cells enriched from blood (not recorded which). This TCR was sampled from a woman aged 40 to 49 who had recovered from COVID-19. The CDR3 protein: CASSLTTSGKGEQFF. The bases are TGTGCCAGCAGCTTGACTACTAGCGGGAAAGGTGAGCAGTTCTTC.